The 32 T cell receptor beta chains presented below share a single source sample, sequenced in a study of blood T cell repertoires in COVID-19. Clones were read by immunoSEQ multiplex PCR, and TCRdb kept only the in-frame ones, dropping some. The sample lists over 250,000 clones; approximately 83% were seen once. The sample comprised peripheral blood. Receptors originate from a human donor in a cohort sampled during active COVID-19.

The chain combines TRBV7-8 with TRBJ1-3, with TRBD1 as a possible D gene (6 bases). Trimming left V 9 bases short and J 4 bases short, with 16 bases between. The germline V gene encodes CDR1 SGHVS and CDR2 FQNEAQ. This CDR3 comprises 14 residues. The CDR3 nucleotides read TGTGCCAGTACACAGGGAAGAAGGGGAAACACCATATATTTT. Translating gives CASTQGRRGNTIYF.

This chain joins TRBV7-9 and TRBJ2-7; 9 nucleotides agree with TRBD1. Trimming cost V 4 bases and J 3 bases; bases outside gene matches: 4. The CDR3 runs 14 residues. The germline gives CDR1 SEHNR, CDR2 FQNEAQ (reference sequence). CDR3 nucleotides: TGTGCCAGCAGCTCCGACAGGGGGGTCTACGAGCAGTACTTC. It yields the protein CASSSDRGVYEQYF.

The V gene is TRBV7-9, the J gene TRBJ1-1; D is unclear. V lost 7 bases, J lost 3 bases, and 6 bases lay in between. The CDR3 has 11 residues. Germline assignment: CDR1 SEHNR and CDR2 FQNEAQ (reference sequence). The CDR3 DNA is TGTGCCAGCATTGAGCACACTGAAGCTTTCTTT. Protein sequence: CASIEHTEAFF.

V and J are TRBV5-5 and TRBJ2-1; D perhaps matches TRBD1 (5 bases). V shed 3 bases and J shed 4 bases, with 14 bases lying between them. Germline loops: CDR1 SGHKS, CDR2 YYEKEE (reference sequence). This CDR3 has 15 amino acids. The CDR3 region is CASSSDSPRYNEQFF. For the CDR3, the DNA is TGTGCCAGCAGCTCTGACAGTCCAAGATACAATGAGCAGTTCTTC.

This rearrangement joins TRBV6-6 to TRBJ2-3; TRBD2 matches at 7 bases. Germline trimming cut 11 bases from V and 0 bases from J; bases unmatched to any gene: 8. This CDR3 has 14 amino acids. CDR1 and CDR2 (germline): MNHNY, SVGAGI (reference sequence). Here the CDR3 reads CAGRGEGSTDTQYF. The CDR3 nucleotides read TGTGCCGGACGAGGGGAGGGGAGCACAGATACGCAGTATTTT.

The gene calls are TRBV7-2 and TRBJ2-3; TRBD1 matches 8 bases. Germline V gene lookup returns CDR1 SGHTA and CDR2 FQGNSA. V shed 3 bases, J shed 3 bases, and the junction held 2 bases outside the gene matches. The CDR3 runs to 14 residues. This chain's CDR3 is CASSFRQGTDTQYF. The CDR3, as DNA: TGTGCCAGCAGCTTTAGACAGGGGACAGATACGCAGTATTTT.

The chain is built from TRBV5-4 and TRBJ2-1; 9 nucleotides agree with TRBD2. Germline CDR1 SGHNT, CDR2 YYREEE (reference sequence). V lost 4 bases, J lost 4 bases, and 9 bases stayed unmatched. The CDR3 length is 16 residues. The CDR3 spells CASSPRGLASYNEQFF. The CDR3 DNA follows: TGTGCCAGCAGCCCAAGGGGACTAGCAAGTTACAATGAGCAGTTCTTC.

The V and J genes are TRBV5-1 and TRBJ2-5; weak D call: TRBD2 (6 bases). The CDR3 length is 14 residues. Germline CDR1 and CDR2: SGHRS and YFSETQ. Trimming shortened V by 4 bases and J by 4 bases, and 14 bases separated the two germline ends. CDR3 sequence reads: CASSPGRGGETQYF. DNA for the CDR3: TGCGCCAGCAGCCCAGGACGGGGAGGAGAGACCCAGTACTTC. Full variable domain (remainder filled in from reference TRBV5-1 and TRBJ2-5): KAGVTQTPRYLIKTRGQQVTLSCSPISGHRSVSWYQQTPGQGLQFLFEYFSETQRNKGNFPGRFSGRQFSNSRSEMNVSTLELGDSALYLCASSPGRGGETQYFGPGTRLLVL.

CDR3 in DNA: TGTGCCAGCAGTTCATATGACGGTGGAGGGCTTTACGAGCAGTACTTC. Protein: CASSSYDGGGLYEQYF. The chain links TRBV28 to TRBJ2-7; a weak D match, TRBD2 (6 bases). The CDR3 is made up of 16 amino acids. Between the trimmed V and J ends, which lost 4 bases and 4 bases, there was a span of 20 bases. Germline V gene sequence: CDR1 MDHEN, CDR2 SYDVKM.

The chain is built from TRBV7-7 and TRBJ2-1; 15 bases map to TRBD2. V shed 5 bases, J shed 6 bases, and the junction held 2 bases outside the gene matches. CDR3 length equals 15 residues. Per germline, CDR1 SSHAT and CDR2 FNYEAQ (reference sequence). The CDR3 is CASSQGLAGGNEQFF. CDR3 bases: TGTGCCAGCAGCCAGGGACTAGCGGGGGGCAATGAGCAGTTCTTC.

The rearrangement joins TRBV7-2 to TRBJ2-2; unclear D gene. V gave up 7 bases and J gave up 3 bases, with 12 bases separating them. CDR1 is SGHTA and CDR2 is FQGNSA in the germline V gene. This CDR3 has 14 amino acids. The CDR3 loop reads CASTQYGYTGELFF. In DNA form, the CDR3 reads TGTGCCAGCACCCAATACGGGTACACCGGGGAGCTGTTTTTT.

CDR3 coding DNA: TGTGCCAGCAGTTACTGGAAAGCGGGAGCTCGTGAGACCCAGTACTTC. This encodes CASSYWKAGARETQYF. This rearrangement joins TRBV6-2 or TRBV6-3 to TRBJ2-5; 8 positions match TRBD2. This CDR3 is 16 amino acids long. Germline values: CDR1 MNHEY, CDR2 SVGEGT. V gave up 1 base and J gave up 5 bases; unmatched junction bases: 9.

This clone was recorded once. CDR3 amino acids: CASTRAGGPHNEQFF. Written as DNA, the CDR3 is TGTGCCAGCACCCGGGCGGGAGGGCCTCACAATGAGCAGTTCTTC. The chain is built from TRBV28 and TRBJ2-1; 9 bases are a match to TRBD2. Germline V gives CDR1 MDHEN, CDR2 SYDVKM. CDR3 length: 15 amino acids. V lost 7 bases and J lost 5; bases outside the gene matches: 9.

This clone was seen a handful of times. V and J are TRBV7-9 and TRBJ2-5, with D hard to call. The CDR3 loop spans 11 amino acids. The V gene's germline CDR1 is SEHNR and CDR2 FQNEAQ (reference sequence). V was shortened by 3 bases and J by 7 bases, with 6 bases between the two germline ends. CDR3 DNA: TGTGCCAGCAGCTTCGGTCGGACCCAGTACTTC. Residues: CASSFGRTQYF.

The chain links TRBV5-4 to TRBJ2-1; 9 bases are a match to TRBD2. CDR1 and CDR2 from the germline V gene are SGHNT and YYREEE (reference sequence). V dropped 4 bases and J dropped 6; count of bases not matched to a gene: 11. This CDR3 is built from 16 residues. The CDR3 sequence: CASSLGGLAAGNEQFF. DNA of the CDR3: TGTGCCAGCAGCCTGGGGGGACTAGCCGCGGGCAATGAGCAGTTCTTC.

This rearrangement joins TRBV6-2 or TRBV6-3 to TRBJ2-1; 13 bases match TRBD2. J was trimmed by 8 bases and V by 5 bases; bases with no gene match: 3. In germline, CDR1 is MNHEY, CDR2 SVGEGT. This CDR3 has 14 residues. CDR3 protein: CASSRLAGGYEQFF. The CDR3, as DNA: TGTGCCAGCAGTAGACTAGCGGGAGGTTATGAGCAGTTCTTC.

The V gene is TRBV12-3 or TRBV12-4, the J gene TRBJ1-2; 8 nucleotides agree with TRBD1. The CDR3 runs to 11 residues. The J segment lost 10 bases and the V segment lost 6 bases, leaving 4 bases of the junction unmatched. Written as DNA, the CDR3 is TGTGCCAGCAGAGGACAGGGAGTCTACACCTTC. Amino acid sequence: CASRGQGVYTF.

This chain connects TRBV5-5 to TRBJ1-1; no firm D call. CDR3 length: 15 residues. V was pared by 4 bases and J by 5 bases, with 18 bases between. The germline gives CDR1 SGHKS, CDR2 YYEKEE (reference sequence). CDR3 region: CASSLLAGSETEAFF. The CDR3 DNA sequence: TGTGCCAGCAGCCTGCTGGCAGGCTCCGAGACTGAAGCTTTCTTT. Using reference TRBV5-5 and TRBJ1-1 for the parts outside the CDR3, the full variable domain is DAGVTQSPTHLIKTRGQQVTLRCSPISGHKSVSWYQQVLGQGPQFIFQYYEKEERGRGNFPDRFSARQFPNYSSELNVNALLLGDSALYLCASSLLAGSETEAFFGQGTRLTVV.

This clone was counted between two and nine times. V is TRBV28 and J is TRBJ2-7; D is unclear. Trimming cost V 7 bases and J 0 bases, with 10 bases left between them. The CDR3 is 13 residues long. Germline values: CDR1 MDHEN, CDR2 SYDVKM. The CDR3 DNA follows: TGTGCCAGCACGGGTGGCACCTCCTACGAGCAGTACTTC. The encoded protein is CASTGGTSYEQYF.

This chain connects TRBV3-1 (or the pseudogene TRBV3-2) to TRBJ2-2, with a weak D call TRBD1 (5 bases). Trimming shortened V by 5 bases and J by 6 bases, and 13 bases separated the two germline ends. Germline V gene lookup returns CDR1 LGHDT and CDR2 YNNKEL (reference sequence). This CDR3 is 14 amino acids long. The CDR3 region is CASSYKGLAGELFF. The DNA for the CDR3 is TGTGCCAGCAGCTATAAGGGGCTAGCCGGGGAGCTGTTTTTT.

This clone appeared once. V gene TRBV7-2 combines with J gene TRBJ2-2, with TRBD2 matching 8 bases. V was clipped by 0 bases and J by 2 bases; unmatched bases: 5. There are 17 residues in the CDR3. Germline CDR1 and CDR2: SGHTA and FQGNSA. CDR3 DNA: TGTGCCAGCAGCTTAGCGGAGCTAGCGGGTAACACCGGGGAGCTGTTTTTT. This encodes CASSLAELAGNTGELFF.

The chain uses TRBV4-2 and TRBJ2-3, with TRBD2 matching over 8 bases. Per the germline V gene, CDR1 is LGHNA and CDR2 is YNFKEQ. V trimming: 2 bases; J trimming: 3 bases; junction bases outside the gene matches: 4. The CDR3 has 15 residues. The CDR3 bases are TGTGCCAGCAGCCAAACGGGAGGGGATACAGATACGCAGTATTTT. It yields the protein CASSQTGGDTDTQYF.

V gene TRBV3-1 (or the pseudogene TRBV3-2) combines with J gene TRBJ2-3; 7 nucleotides agree with TRBD2. J gave up 6 bases and V 0 bases, and 12 bases lay outside the gene matches. This CDR3 region has 17 residues. CDR1 is LGHDT and CDR2 is YNNKEL in the germline V gene (reference sequence). The CDR3 is CASSQDPYAGVRDTQYF. The CDR3 DNA reads as TGTGCCAGCAGCCAAGATCCCTACGCGGGAGTACGGGATACGCAGTATTTT.

The chain links TRBV5-1 to TRBJ1-1; D may be TRBD1 (5 bases). There are 13 residues in the CDR3. The germline V gene encodes CDR1 SGHRS and CDR2 YFSETQ. V dropped 5 bases and J dropped 6 bases, with 14 bases sitting between them. CDR3: CASRSGVGPEAFF. In DNA, the CDR3 is TGCGCCAGCAGATCGGGGGTTGGCCCTGAAGCTTTCTTT.

The table lists this clone with a count of one. The CDR3 reads CASSGDRSSNQPQHF. The CDR3 DNA sequence: TGTGCCAGCAGTGGGGACAGAAGTAGCAATCAGCCCCAGCATTTT. This chain uses TRBV27 with TRBJ1-5, with 7 bases identical to TRBD1. From germline, CDR1 is MNHEY and CDR2 SMNVEV (reference sequence). V was pared by 5 bases and J by 0 bases, with 4 bases of the junction left unmatched. This CDR3 is built from 15 residues.

The rearrangement uses TRBV19 and TRBJ2-1; weak D call: TRBD1 (5 bases). Germline CDR1 reads LNHDA; CDR2 reads SQIVND (reference sequence). V gave up 5 bases and J gave up 0 bases, with 11 bases separating them. This CDR3 is built from 15 residues. CDR3 in amino acids: CASSLWGDSYNEQFF. CDR3 nucleotide sequence: TGTGCCAGTAGTCTTTGGGGCGACTCCTACAATGAGCAGTTCTTC.

This chain connects TRBV2 to TRBJ2-3, with 9 bases fitting TRBD2. Looked up from germline, CDR1 is SNHLY and CDR2 is FYNNEI. The CDR3 spans 16 residues. J was trimmed by 6 bases and V by 1 base; bases with no gene match: 8. CDR3 residues: CASSEGYSGSMDTQYF. As DNA, the CDR3 is TGTGCCAGCAGTGAAGGTTATAGCGGGAGCATGGATACGCAGTATTTT. Looking up the rest from reference TRBV2 and TRBJ2-3 gives the full variable domain: EPEVTQTPSHQVTQMGQEVILRCVPISNHLYFYWYRQILGQKVEFLVSFYNNEISEKSEIFDDQFSVERPDGSNFTLKIRSTKLEDSAMYFCASSEGYSGSMDTQYFGPGTRLTVL.

V gene TRBV19 combines with J gene TRBJ1-5; 9 bases match TRBD1. Looked up from germline, CDR1 is LNHDA and CDR2 is SQIVND (reference sequence). Germline trimming cut 5 bases from V and 7 bases from J; bases unmatched to any gene: 9. CDR3 length: 15 amino acids. The CDR3 bases are TGTGCCAGTAGTCCAACAGGGGGCGCCGGGCAGCCCCAGCATTTT. It translates to CASSPTGGAGQPQHF.

The CDR3 coding sequence is TGTGCCAGCAGCTTAGCCCCTGACCAGGCGGAAGCTTTCTTT. As protein: CASSLAPDQAEAFF. The chain links TRBV11-2 to TRBJ1-1, with D hard to call. Germline lookup yields CDR1 SGHAT and CDR2 FQNNGV. Trimming stripped 1 base from V and 8 bases from J, with 14 bases between. The CDR3 is 14 amino acids.

The chain uses TRBV7-9 and TRBJ2-3, with D possibly being TRBD2 (5 bases). Germline V gene data show CDR1 as SEHNR and CDR2 as FQNEAQ (reference sequence). This CDR3 contains 15 residues. Trimming pared 5 bases from V and 3 bases from J, leaving 15 bases between. The CDR3 sequence: CASSPGGIWTDTQYF. The DNA for the CDR3 is TGTGCCAGCAGCCCCGGAGGAATCTGGACAGATACGCAGTATTTT.

The chain links TRBV2 to TRBJ1-1, with D perhaps TRBD1 (5 bases). Per the germline V gene, CDR1 is SNHLY and CDR2 is FYNNEI. The CDR3 is 13 residues long. Trimming pared 6 bases from V and 2 bases from J, leaving 10 bases between. DNA of the CDR3: TGTGCCAGCAGCTTCGGGACTAACACTGAAGCTTTCTTT. Residues: CASSFGTNTEAFF.

The chain joins TRBV20-1 to TRBJ1-2; no clear D gene. Trimming pared 3 bases from V and 14 bases from J, leaving 16 bases between. Germline V lookup: CDR1 DFQATT, CDR2 SNEGSKA (reference sequence). CDR3 length: 11 amino acids. The CDR3 DNA sequence: TGCAGTGCTAGCGAACTAGGGCTTTGGACCTTC. The encoded protein is CSASELGLWTF.